These 5 T cell receptor beta chains share one sample of origin, sequenced in a study of memory CD4+ T cells and cytomegalovirus serostatus. Method: immunoSEQ multiplex PCR; TCRdb's copy keeps in-frame clones and lacks some. The sample holds about 52,000 clones, 60% to 80% seen once. The sort gate was single viable CD3+CD4+CD8-CD45RO+ cells for memory CD4+ T cells. Sequencing input: memory CD4+ T cells from blood. Receptors were obtained from an adult in good health and CMV-seronegative.

J is TRBJ1-1 and V is TRBV19, with TRBD1 as a possible D gene (6 bases). V lost 5 bases and J lost 3, with 16 bases in between. Germline assignment: CDR1 LNHDA and CDR2 SQIVND (reference sequence). This CDR3 comprises 15 residues. CDR3 sequence (DNA): TGTGCCAGTAGTCCGACGGCAGGGGCGCACACTGAAGCTTTCTTT. It encodes CASSPTAGAHTEAFF.

Only a few counts were recorded for this clone. The rearrangement joins TRBV7-9 to TRBJ2-4; D gene ambiguous. Germline loops: CDR1 SEHNR, CDR2 FQNEAQ (reference sequence). This CDR3 comprises 16 residues. Trimming shortened V by 4 bases and J by 0 bases, and 13 bases separated the two germline ends. The CDR3 spells CASSSLGLIAKNIQYF. The CDR3 coding sequence is TGTGCCAGCAGCTCCCTGGGCCTCATAGCCAAAAACATTCAGTACTTC.

This clone was counted once. This chain links TRBV7-2 with TRBJ1-2, with 7 bases lining up with TRBD1. Losses at the gene ends were 5 bases for V and 4 bases for J; bases not matched to a gene: 7. CDR1 and CDR2 (germline): SGHTA, FQGNSA. The CDR3 runs to 14 residues. CDR3: CASSRPGQSYGYTF. The CDR3, as DNA: TGTGCCAGCAGCCGACCGGGACAGAGCTATGGCTACACCTTC.

J is TRBJ1-2 and V is TRBV28; unclear D gene. This CDR3 spans 15 amino acids. V was clipped by 3 bases and J by 5 bases, with 16 bases between them. CDR1 is MDHEN, CDR2 SYDVKM, per germline. DNA for the CDR3: TGTGCCAGCAGTTTCACCGGGATCGACCCTTATGGCTACACCTTC. Protein sequence: CASSFTGIDPYGYTF.

The J gene is TRBJ2-3, the V gene TRBV7-2; no firm D call. Trimming cost V 3 bases and J 2 bases, with 12 bases left between them. This CDR3 comprises 15 residues. Germline values: CDR1 SGHTA, CDR2 FQGNSA. The CDR3 reads CASSLGVVPTDTQYF. The DNA for the CDR3 is TGTGCCAGCAGCTTGGGCGTAGTGCCCACAGATACGCAGTATTTT.